This passage covers 14 T cell receptor beta chains from one sample sequenced in a study of cytomegalovirus exposure and HLA in healthy donors. The study ran its PCR with 60 Vbeta and 13 Jbeta primers. The protocol was immunoSEQ multiplex PCR, while the TCRdb copy is restricted to in-frame clones and leaves out a portion. The sample shows fewer than 130,000 clones, roughly three quarters of them seen only once. The source material was PBMCs. These receptors all come from a man aged 40-50 years in good health and CMV-seropositive.

This clone was recorded a few times. The J gene is TRBJ2-7, the V gene TRBV19; tentatively, D is TRBD1 (6 bases). The CDR3 consists of 13 residues. Germline V gene sequence: CDR1 LNHDA, CDR2 SQIVND (reference sequence). With 8 bases removed from V and 3 bases from J, the gap between germline ends came to 14 bases. The DNA for the CDR3 is TGTGCCAGTTCCTCCGGACAGAACTACGAGCAGTACTTC. This encodes CASSSGQNYEQYF.

The V gene is TRBV27, the J gene TRBJ1-4; possibly TRBD1 for D (5 bases). V was cut by 3 bases and J by 5 bases, with 13 bases left in between. The germline CDR1 and CDR2 sequences are MNHEY and SMNVEV (reference sequence). The CDR3 length is 15 residues. CDR3 coding DNA: TGTGCCAGCAGTTTCAGTCGACAGAAAAATGAAAAACTGTTTTTT. Protein product: CASSFSRQKNEKLFF.

J is TRBJ2-7 and V is TRBV29-1; D gene ambiguous. This CDR3 has 11 residues. The V gene's germline CDR1 is SQVTM and CDR2 ANQGSEA. Trimming pared 4 bases from V and 3 bases from J, leaving 7 bases between. The CDR3 DNA reads as TGCAGCGTTGCGGTGAGCTACGAGCAGTACTTC. Its translation is CSVAVSYEQYF.

The chain couples TRBV2 to TRBJ1-5; TRBD1 aligns across 10 bases. The CDR3 spans 15 residues. CDR1 SNHLY and CDR2 FYNNEI come from the germline V gene. V lost 7 bases, J lost 4 bases, and 7 bases stayed unmatched. The CDR3 nucleotides read TGTGCCAGCAAAGGACAGGGGGTTGGTAATCAGCCCCAGCATTTT. Residues: CASKGQGVGNQPQHF. The full variable domain, with the rest looked up from reference TRBV2 and TRBJ1-5, is EPEVTQTPSHQVTQMGQEVILRCVPISNHLYFYWYRQILGQKVEFLVSFYNNEISEKSEIFDDQFSVERPDGSNFTLKIRSTKLEDSAMYFCASKGQGVGNQPQHFGDGTRLSIL.

This chain connects TRBV28 to TRBJ2-7; tentatively, D is TRBD2 (6 bases). Germline V lookup: CDR1 MDHEN, CDR2 SYDVKM. The V end lost 2 bases, the J end lost 7 bases, and 12 bases lay between the germline ends. The CDR3 length is 13 residues. For the CDR3, the DNA is TGTGCCAGCAGTTTAGGACTATTGGGGGAGCAGTACTTC. The encoded protein is CASSLGLLGEQYF.

The chain is built from TRBV7-9 and TRBJ2-5; the match to TRBD1 covers 11 bases. The trim removed 6 bases at V and 5 bases at J, leaving 5 bases unmatched. The CDR3 covers 14 residues. CDR1 SEHNR and CDR2 FQNEAQ come from the germline V gene (reference sequence). This CDR3 is CASRRDRGTETQYF. CDR3 bases: TGTGCCAGCAGACGGGACAGGGGGACGGAGACCCAGTACTTC.

The rearrangement uses TRBV5-1 and TRBJ2-7, with D possibly being TRBD2 (5 bases). Per germline, CDR1 SGHRS and CDR2 YFSETQ. The CDR3 sequence is 15 residues long. Trimming removed 4 bases at V and 2 bases at J, with 16 bases between. In DNA form, the CDR3 reads TGCGCCAGCAGCCTCATGAGCGGCACCACCTACGAGCAGTACTTC. It is translated as CASSLMSGTTYEQYF.

The chain has TRBV2 and TRBJ2-7; 8 bases match TRBD2. The length of the CDR3 is 13 residues. V was clipped by 6 bases and J by 7 bases; unmatched bases: 8. The germline V gene encodes CDR1 SNHLY and CDR2 FYNNEI. CDR3 sequence (DNA): TGTGCCAGCAGATTCCGACCGGGAGGGGAGCAGTACGTC. Its protein product is CASRFRPGGEQYV.

The chain has TRBV28 and TRBJ2-1; 7 nucleotides align to TRBD1. The CDR3 extends over 15 amino acids. Germline values: CDR1 MDHEN, CDR2 SYDVKM. The junction had 4 bases not matched to a gene; V was cut back by 5 bases and J by 0 bases. The CDR3 nucleotides are TGTGCCAGCAGTACAGGGACAGACTCCTACAATGAGCAGTTCTTC. It is translated as CASSTGTDSYNEQFF. Based on the CDR3 plus reference TRBV28 and TRBJ2-1, the full variable domain is DVKVTQSSRYLVKRTGEKVFLECVQDMDHENMFWYRQDPGLGLRLIYFSYDVKMKEKGDIPEGYSVSREKKERFSLILESASTNQTSMYLCASSTGTDSYNEQFFGPGTRLTVL.

The chain has TRBV21-1 and TRBJ2-5; the table names TRBD2, a call not compared with the DNA. TRBV21-1 is classified as a pseudogene. This CDR3 region has 14 residues. The CDR3 region is CASSKARNEETQYF. The DNA for the CDR3 is TGTGCCAGCAGCAAAGCGCGTAATGAAGAGACCCAGTACTTC.

This chain links TRBV14 with TRBJ2-2, with a tentative D call TRBD2 (5 bases). Germline CDR1 and CDR2: SGHDN and FVKESK. The CDR3 spans 15 residues. The V end was cut by 2 bases, the J end by 4 bases, with 11 bases between. The CDR3 coding sequence is TGTGCCAGCAGCCAAAGTTTCGGGATCACCGGGGAGCTGTTTTTT. Encoded protein: CASSQSFGITGELFF.

CDR3 protein: CASSPPEAGGTGELFF. CDR3 coding DNA: TGTGCCAGCTCACCACCGGAAGCGGGAGGCACCGGGGAGCTGTTTTTT. The chain uses TRBV18 and TRBJ2-2, with 9 bases matching TRBD2. Losses at the gene ends were 0 bases for V and 4 bases for J; bases not matched to a gene: 3. The CDR3 loop spans 16 amino acids. Germline lookup yields CDR1 KGHSH and CDR2 LQKENI.

The V and J genes are TRBV12-5 and TRBJ2-7, with 8 bases lining up with TRBD1. CDR3 length equals 12 residues. Germline CDR1 LGHNT, CDR2 FRNRAP. The junction had 3 bases not matched to a gene; V was cut back by 5 bases and J by 6 bases. Here the CDR3 reads CASGQQGVEQYV. Here the CDR3 DNA reads TGTGCTAGTGGTCAACAGGGGGTCGAGCAGTACGTC.

A few counts support this clone. This chain joins TRBV5-1 and TRBJ2-2, with D perhaps TRBD1 (5 bases). With 4 bases removed from V and 7 bases from J, the gap between germline ends came to 14 bases. CDR1 and CDR2 (germline): SGHRS, YFSETQ. CDR3 length: 14 residues. This chain's CDR3 is CASSDAIRGGELFF. CDR3 nucleotides: TGCGCCAGCAGCGATGCGATTAGGGGCGGGGAGCTGTTTTTT.